This TCR beta chain originates from a study of molecular identifiers for immune sequencing clone quantification. Background on the study: Naive CD8 RNA (around 20,000 or 100,000 cells) was divided into five aliquots, with four sequenced.

About this clonotype itself: The antigen remains undetermined. A much larger clone lies one base from this, so it may be a read error. Here the CDR3 omits its conserved ending phenylalanine or tryptophan, so a read error is the likely source.

Bulk TCR library preparation followed previously described methods with listed TCR primers. Each CDR3 protein gets one entry after TCRdb re-called the PCR reads with MiXCR. The repertoire consists of 85,000 to 100,000 distinct CDR3 sequences, with more than 20% occurring once and the leading ten covering under 1%. The CDR3 consists of 16 residues. The germline CDR1 and CDR2 sequences are MNHEY and SMNVEV (reference sequence). The J segment lost 2 bases and the V segment lost 6 bases, leaving 13 bases of the junction unmatched. Notes on the study in general: Jurkat TCR RNA that was spiked in from one cell was reportedly detectable among some 970,000 naive cells. Sizes of clones that are highly expanded could be underestimated (if identical TCR molecules share a barcode).

This TCR derives from a human donor in good health. Some libraries in this study had Jurkat cell RNA spiked in. The sample was naive CD8+ T cells from blood, with Jurkat cell RNA spiked in. Sample subset: FACS-sorted CD8+CD4-CCR7+CD45RA+ naive T cells. V usage is TRBV27 and J usage is TRBJ2-7, with TRBD1 identical over 7 bases. CDR3 sequence: CASSHTGARHTYEQYS. The CDR3 region has the DNA TGTGCCAGCAGCCACACAGGGGCCCGTCATACCTACGAGCAGTACTCC.